This entry describes one TCR beta chain. The antigen is unknown. Between the trimmed V and J ends, which lost 5 bases and 7 bases, there was a span of 15 bases. Germline lookup yields CDR1 SGHTA and CDR2 FQGNSA. CDR3 length: 14 amino acids. The protocol was immunoSEQ multiplex PCR, while the TCRdb copy is restricted to in-frame clones and leaves out a portion. The profile covers tens of thousands of clones, with around three quarters appearing a single time and approximately 3.6% taken by the ten largest. The data were obtained in a study of PD-L1 blockade in urothelial cancer. Background on the study: Patients, treated from about 2014 onward, received atezolizumab 1,200 mg intravenously every 3 weeks.

Study outcomes and limitations: Better survival was predicted when blood TCR clonality before treatment fell below the median.

V is TRBV7-2 and J is TRBJ2-1; D unclear. The sequencing here drew on PBMCs, taken around atezolizumab (anti-PD-L1) treatment. This clonotype originated in a man in his 70s with urothelial cancer. CDR3 bases: TGTGCCAGCAGCCCCCCCCCATCCGGGAATGAGCAGTTCTTC. Its protein is CASSPPPSGNEQFF.